This TCR beta chain was found in a study of PD-1 blockade in classical Hodgkin lymphoma. Overall study findings and caveats: Diminished baseline TCR diversity has been reported in newly diagnosed patients relative to healthy donors.

Concerning this clone itself: Its antigen is not identified. Other DNA sequences in the same sample also yield this CDR3.

This table comes from immunoSEQ multiplex PCR, and its TCRdb copy is limited to in-frame clones, with some not included. The sample consists of roughly 70,000 clones, over 90% of them appearing once. As for time point: newly diagnosed, previously untreated cHL patient sample. The sample comprised peripheral blood mononuclear cells (PBMCs). This TCR came from a human donor with classical Hodgkin lymphoma.

This CDR3 is CASSLDRGRGYTF. CDR3 sequence (DNA): TGCGCCAGCAGCCTGGACAGGGGGCGGGGCTACACCTTC. The rearrangement links TRBV5-1 to TRBJ1-2; TRBD1 agrees at 11 bases. V shed 4 bases, J shed 8 bases, and the junction held 4 bases outside the gene matches. The CDR3 loop spans 13 amino acids. Germline V lookup: CDR1 SGHRS, CDR2 YFSETQ.